This paragraph covers one T cell receptor beta chain sequence. Its antigen is unidentified. Clones were read by immunoSEQ multiplex PCR, and TCRdb kept only the in-frame ones, dropping some. This table has around 2,000,000 clones, approximately 94% appearing once. The data belong to a study of shared clonotypes between healthy human individuals. The overall study: Used for every donor were three CD4 naive, three CD4 memory, two CD8 naive and one CD8 memory plate. Findings and caveats of the study: Across subsets, estimated richness was generally greater for naive than for memory populations. The four-donor shared clonotypes exceeded non-shared clonotypes in generation probability, with non-shared ones scoring lower.

CD45RO-negative, CCR7-positively selected cells formed the naive CD8 fraction, excluding terminally differentiated effector memory CD45RA+ cells. The TCR originated in a man younger than 35 in good health. The sequenced sample consisted of naive CD8+ T cells sorted from blood.

The CDR3 loop reads CASSQRGMENTGELFF. As DNA, the CDR3 is TGTGCCAGCAGCCAAAGGGGGATGGAGAACACCGGGGAGCTGTTTTTT. The chain links TRBV14 to TRBJ2-2, with D possibly being TRBD1 (6 bases). This CDR3 is built from 16 residues. The germline gives CDR1 SGHDN, CDR2 FVKESK. V was cut by 2 bases and J by 1 base, with 11 bases left in between.